These T cell receptor beta chains were read from a single sample in a study of T cell responses to AZD1222 COVID-19 vaccine. Generated by immunoSEQ multiplex PCR, the TCRdb table keeps only in-frame clones and is missing some. Of roughly 170,000 clones listed, under 95% are singletons. The sequencing used peripheral blood, collected 28 days after the second AZD1222 dose. These receptors were collected from an adult who received the AZD1222 COVID-19 vaccine. CDR3s include the opening cysteine and the closing phenylalanine or tryptophan. A D gene is named only where the DNA matches it firmly. Where a row states a size, it is once, few, many or the class of an expanded clone; other rows omit it.

TRBV12-5	TRBJ1-1	once	TRBD1	TGTGCTAGTGGTTTCGGGGACAGACTCATGAACACTGAAGCTTTCTTT	CASGFGDRLMNTEAFF
TRBV9	TRBJ1-1	.	.	TGTGCCAGCAGCGTAGGGTTCGACACTGAAGCTTTCTTT	CASSVGFDTEAFF
TRBV6-2/TRBV6-3	TRBJ1-1	.	.	TGTGCCAGCAACCCCGAGGGGGGGGGCTCCATGAACACTGAAGCTTTCTTT	CASNPEGGGSMNTEAFF
TRBV6-5	TRBJ1-2	.	.	TGTGCCAGCAGCTCGTCCCAGGATGGCTACACCTTC	CASSSSQDGYTF
TRBV7-3	TRBJ2-3	.	TRBD2	TGTGCCAGCAGCTTAGGGGGACTAGCGGGAGGCCTCTCGGGTACGCAGTATTTT	CASSLGGLAGGLSGTQYF
TRBV5-1	TRBJ1-2	.	.	TGCGCCAGCAGCCACACCGGGACGGCAGGCTACACCTTC	CASSHTGTAGYTF
TRBV9	TRBJ2-2	.	TRBD1	TGTGCCAGCAGCGCGCGGGGACAGGCAACCGGGGAGCTGTTTTTT	CASSARGQATGELFF
TRBV6-5	TRBJ2-3	.	.	TGTGCCAGCACCCCGACCAGGGTGGGATATGATACGCAGTATTTT	CASTPTRVGYDTQYF
TRBV11-3	TRBJ1-2	.	TRBD1	TGTGCCAGCAGCGCGTACAGGGGAAACTATGGCTACACCTTC	CASSAYRGNYGYTF
TRBV9	TRBJ1-4	.	TRBD1	TGTGCCAGCAGCTCGGGACAGGGGGCTGAAAAACTGTTTTTT	CASSSGQGAEKLFF
TRBV19	TRBJ2-1	.	.	TGTGCCAGTACGCCCGGGGAAGGGCCGGTTGAGCAGTTCTTC	CASTPGEGPVEQFF
TRBV6-1	TRBJ1-3	.	TRBD1	TGTGCCAGCCGAGGGGGCAGGGACTCTGGAAACACCATATATTTT	CASRGGRDSGNTIYF
TRBV3-1/TRBV3-2	TRBJ1-5	.	.	TGTGCCAGCAGTCAGACGGGGGAGGTGGGGCAGCCCCAGCATTTT	CASSQTGEVGQPQHF
TRBV12-3/TRBV12-4	TRBJ2-5	.	TRBD2	TGTGCCAGCACTCGGTCGGGGGGAGAGACCCAGTACTTC	CASTRSGGETQYF
TRBV4-1	TRBJ2-1	.	TRBD2	TGCGCCAGCAGCCTCACGACTAGCGGGGAGGTCAATGAGCAGTTCTTC	CASSLTTSGEVNEQFF
TRBV24-1	TRBJ2-1	.	TRBD1	TGTGCCACCAGTGATTCCGACAGGGTAATAAATGAGCAGTTCTTC	CATSDSDRVINEQFF
TRBV6-5	TRBJ2-7	once	TRBD2	TGTGCCAGCAGTTTAGCGGGGGGGCCCTCCTACGAGCAGTACTTC	CASSLAGGPSYEQYF
TRBV27	TRBJ2-7	.	.	TGTGCCAGCAGCTTGACAGGCAATTACGAGCAGTACTTC	CASSLTGNYEQYF
TRBV27	TRBJ1-4	.	.	TGTGCCAGCAGTTTAACGGGTCTCATGGGAAAACTGTTTTTT	CASSLTGLMGKLFF
TRBV28	TRBJ2-7	.	TRBD1	TGTGCCAGCAGTTCGGCAGGGGGTGGATCCTACGAGCAGTACTTC	CASSSAGGGSYEQYF
TRBV5-1	TRBJ2-2	once	.	TGCGCCAGCACCCTTAGCCTGGACAACACCGGGGAGCTGTTTTTT	CASTLSLDNTGELFF
TRBV7-2	TRBJ1-2	.	.	TGTGCCAGCAGCCCACCGAACTATGGCTACACCTTC	CASSPPNYGYTF
TRBV3-1/TRBV3-2	TRBJ1-2	many	TRBD1	TGTGCCAGCAGCCCACAATGGACAGGGTATGGCTACACCTTC	CASSPQWTGYGYTF